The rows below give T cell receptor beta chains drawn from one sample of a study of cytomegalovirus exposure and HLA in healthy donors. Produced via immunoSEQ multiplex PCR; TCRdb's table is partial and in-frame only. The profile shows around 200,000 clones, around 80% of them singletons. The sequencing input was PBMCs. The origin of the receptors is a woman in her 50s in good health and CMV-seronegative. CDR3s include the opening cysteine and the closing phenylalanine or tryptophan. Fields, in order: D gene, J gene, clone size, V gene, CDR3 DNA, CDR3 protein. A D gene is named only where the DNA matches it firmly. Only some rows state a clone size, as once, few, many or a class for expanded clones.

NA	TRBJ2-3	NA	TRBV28	TGTGCCAGCAGTTTTCCAGGGGTTGGGCAGTATTTT	CASSFPGVGQYF
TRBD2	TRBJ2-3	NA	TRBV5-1	TGCGCCAGCAGCTTGGATCCGGGGGGACGCACAGATACGCAGTATTTT	CASSLDPGGRTDTQYF
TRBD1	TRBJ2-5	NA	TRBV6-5	TGTGCCAGCAGTTACTCACGGGACAGGGTTCCGTACTTC	CASSYSRDRVPYF
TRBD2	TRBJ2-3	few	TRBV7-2	TGTGCCAGCAGCTTTTCAGGGACTAGCGGACTCACAGATACGCAGTATTTT	CASSFSGTSGLTDTQYF
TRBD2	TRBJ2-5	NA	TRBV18	TGTGCCAGCTCACCAGGGACTAGTGGGAGAGAGACCCAGTACTTC	CASSPGTSGRETQYF
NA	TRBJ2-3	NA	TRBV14	TGTGCCAGCAGCCAAGCGTCACCCACTGTCTTCACAGATACGCAGTATTTT	CASSQASPTVFTDTQYF
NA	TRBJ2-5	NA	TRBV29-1	TGCAGCGTTGAAGATCGGGGAGCAGGGGAAGAGACCCAGTACTTC	CSVEDRGAGEETQYF
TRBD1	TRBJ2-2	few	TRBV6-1	TGTGCCAGCAGGAACCGACAGGGGGTGGGAGGGGAGCTGTTTTTT	CASRNRQGVGGELFF
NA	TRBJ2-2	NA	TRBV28	TGTGCCAGCAGTTTATATAAACCGGGACAAAGGACCACCGGGGAGCTGTTTTTT	CASSLYKPGQRTTGELFF
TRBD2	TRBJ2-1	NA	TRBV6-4	TGTGCCAGCAGCGCGACTAGCGGGGGGCCGAATGAGCAGTTCTTC	CASSATSGGPNEQFF
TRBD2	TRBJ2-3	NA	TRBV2	TGTGCCAGCAGTGGGATAGCGGGAGGGATGGGAGATACGCAGTATTTT	CASSGIAGGMGDTQYF
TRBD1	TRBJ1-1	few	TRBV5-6	TGTGCCAGCAGCAGTGGGACAGCGAACACTGAAGCTTTCTTT	CASSSGTANTEAFF
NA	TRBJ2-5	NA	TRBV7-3	TGTGCCAGCAGCTTTGCAGGGGAAGAGACCCAGTACTTC	CASSFAGEETQYF
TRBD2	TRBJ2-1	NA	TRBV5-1	TGCGCCAGCAGCTCGGGACTAGCGGGAGTTCTTGAGCAGTTCTTC	CASSSGLAGVLEQFF
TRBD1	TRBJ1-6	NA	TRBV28	TGTGCCAGCAGGGGACAGCCCTTCGGAAATTCCCCCCTCCACTTT	CASRGQPFGNSPLHF
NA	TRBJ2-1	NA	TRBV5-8	TGTGCCAGCAGCTCAACAGGGAGCTCCTACAATGAGCAGTTCTTC	CASSSTGSSYNEQFF
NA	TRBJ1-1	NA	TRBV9	TGTGCCAGCAGCCCCCTAACTGAAGCTTTCTTT	CASSPLTEAFF
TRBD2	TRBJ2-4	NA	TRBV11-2	TGTGCCAGCAGTTTCTGGGGAGCGGGGGGGCCTTCGGGAAACATTCAGTACTTC	CASSFWGAGGPSGNIQYF
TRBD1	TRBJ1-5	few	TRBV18	TGTGCCAGCTCACCAGACAGGGACCAGCCCCAGCATTTT	CASSPDRDQPQHF
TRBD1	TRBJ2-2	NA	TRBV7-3	TGTGCCAGCAGGCCAGGCGGGACAGGAACCGGGGAGCTGTTTTTT	CASRPGGTGTGELFF
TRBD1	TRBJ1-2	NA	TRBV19	TGTGCCAGTACCTCGACAGGGTTCAAAAACTCCGGCTATGGCTACACCTTC	CASTSTGFKNSGYGYTF
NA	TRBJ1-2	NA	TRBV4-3	TGCGCCAGCAGCCAAGAGTACTGGGGAACAGGTACCTCTGGCTACACCTTC	CASSQEYWGTGTSGYTF
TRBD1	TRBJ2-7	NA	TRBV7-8	TGTGCCAGCAGTCCAGGACAGGGTCTACCTTACGAGCAGTACTTC	CASSPGQGLPYEQYF
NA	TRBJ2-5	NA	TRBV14	TGTGCCAGCAGCCAAGGGGAGGCACTCCCCGGAGAGACCCAGTACTTC	CASSQGEALPGETQYF
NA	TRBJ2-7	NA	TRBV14	TGTGCCAGCAGCCAAGTAACCGGGGTCGGCGAGCAGTACTTC	CASSQVTGVGEQYF
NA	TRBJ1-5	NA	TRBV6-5	TGTGCCAGCAGGGGAGGGGATCAGCCCCAGCATTTT	CASRGGDQPQHF
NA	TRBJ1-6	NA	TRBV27	TGTGCCAGCAGAGGGACACTGACTATGTATAATTCACCCCTCCACTTT	CASRGTLTMYNSPLHF
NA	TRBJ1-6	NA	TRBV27	TGTGCCAGCAGTCAGGGGATTCTGACATCCTATAATTCACCCCTCCACTTT	CASSQGILTSYNSPLHF
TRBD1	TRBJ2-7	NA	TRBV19	TGTGCCAGTAGTATCGTCTTCAACCCAGACAGGGGAGCCTACGAGCAGTACTTC	CASSIVFNPDRGAYEQYF
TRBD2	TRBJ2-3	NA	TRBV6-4	TGTGCCAGCAGTGACTCGCCACTAGCGGGGAACGTAGATACGCAGTATTTT	CASSDSPLAGNVDTQYF
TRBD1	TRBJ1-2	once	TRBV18	TGTGCCAGCTCACCCAAGACAGGGTATGGCTACACCTTC	CASSPKTGYGYTF
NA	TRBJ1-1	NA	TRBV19	TGTGCCAGTAGTATACAAGGGGCGCGGAACACTGAAGCTTTCTTT	CASSIQGARNTEAFF
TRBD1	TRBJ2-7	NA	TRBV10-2	TGCGCCAGCTCAGGGACAGGGGGCGTCATATACGAGCAGTACTTC	CASSGTGGVIYEQYF
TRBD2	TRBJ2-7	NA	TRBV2	TGTGCCAGCAGTGAAGACCAGCGGGGGGGGTACGAGCAGTACTTC	CASSEDQRGGYEQYF
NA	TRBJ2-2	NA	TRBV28	TGTGCCAGCAAGGGAGACCCGAACACCGGGGAGCTGTTTTTT	CASKGDPNTGELFF
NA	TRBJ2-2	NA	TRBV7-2	TGTGCCAGCAGCTTAGGGGGGATGGGGGGCACCGGGGAGCTGTTTTTT	CASSLGGMGGTGELFF
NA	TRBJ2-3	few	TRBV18	TGTGCCAGCTCACACTCCACAGATACGCAGTATTTT	CASSHSTDTQYF
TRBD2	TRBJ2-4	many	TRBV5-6	TGTGCCAGCAGCACTACGGGACTAGGCAACATTCAGTACTTC	CASSTTGLGNIQYF
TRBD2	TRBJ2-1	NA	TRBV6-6	TGTGCCAGCAGTTACTCCACGGGAGGTGAGCAGTTCTTC	CASSYSTGGEQFF
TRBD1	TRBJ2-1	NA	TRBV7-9	TGTTCCAGCAGCTTTACAGGGGGCCTCTACAATGAGCAGTTCTTC	CSSSFTGGLYNEQFF
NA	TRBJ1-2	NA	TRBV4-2	TGTGCCAGCAGCCAAGATGCATCGGCAGGGAGGCCAACTAACTATGGCTACACCTTC	CASSQDASAGRPTNYGYTF
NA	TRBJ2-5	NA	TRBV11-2	TGTGCCAGCAGCCCCCCTTATACTGAGACCCAGTACTTC	CASSPPYTETQYF
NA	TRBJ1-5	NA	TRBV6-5	TGTGCCAGCAGTTACAAGGAGGGCAATCAGCCCCAGCATTTT	CASSYKEGNQPQHF
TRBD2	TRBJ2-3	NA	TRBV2	TGTGCCAGCAGTGGGCTAGCGGTAGTAGATACGCAGTATTTT	CASSGLAVVDTQYF
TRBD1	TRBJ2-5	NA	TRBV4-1	TGCGCCAGCAGCCAAGATGACAGGGGGCGCGACGAGACCCAGTACTTC	CASSQDDRGRDETQYF
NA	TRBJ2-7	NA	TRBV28	TGTGCCAGCAGGGGCAGGGGCCACGAGCAGTACTTC	CASRGRGHEQYF
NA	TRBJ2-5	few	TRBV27	TGTGCCAGCAGTTCCCAGGGGAGGGGACAAGAGACCCAGTACTTC	CASSSQGRGQETQYF
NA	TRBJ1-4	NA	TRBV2	TGTGCCAGCAGTGAAAGAGATGAAAAACTGTTTTTT	CASSERDEKLFF
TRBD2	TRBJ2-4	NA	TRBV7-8	TGTGCCAGCAGCCAAGGTAGCGGGAGTCTCTACAAAAACATTCAGTACTTC	CASSQGSGSLYKNIQYF
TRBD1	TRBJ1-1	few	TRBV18	TGTGCCAGCTCACCAGGGGTATTGTCTTCCGGGACAGAGAACACTGAAGCTTTCTTT	CASSPGVLSSGTENTEAFF
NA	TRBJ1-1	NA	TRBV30	TGTGCCTGGAGTGGGACTCGAGGAACTGAAGCTTTCTTT	CAWSGTRGTEAFF
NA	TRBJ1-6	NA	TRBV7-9	TGTGCCGTAGCGGGGGACGGGAATTCCCCCCTCCACTTT	CAVAGDGNSPLHF
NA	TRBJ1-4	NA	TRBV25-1	TGTGCCAGCAGTGTAGGGGGAACGGGTGAAAAACTGTTTTTT	CASSVGGTGEKLFF